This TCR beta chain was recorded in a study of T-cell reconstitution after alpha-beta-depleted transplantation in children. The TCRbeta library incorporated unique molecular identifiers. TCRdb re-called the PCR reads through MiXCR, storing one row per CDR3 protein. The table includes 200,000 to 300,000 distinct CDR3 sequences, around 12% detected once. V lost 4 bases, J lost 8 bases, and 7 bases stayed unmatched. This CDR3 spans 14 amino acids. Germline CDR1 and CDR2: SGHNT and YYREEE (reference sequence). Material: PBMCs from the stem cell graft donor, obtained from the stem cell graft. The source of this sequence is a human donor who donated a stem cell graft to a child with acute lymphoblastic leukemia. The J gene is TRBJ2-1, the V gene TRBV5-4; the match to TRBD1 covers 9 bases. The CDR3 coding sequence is TGTGCCAGCAGCGTCGGGACAGGGAGCTATGAGCAGTTCTTC. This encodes CASSVGTGSYEQFF.